The present T cell receptor (beta chain) was sequenced within a study of control samples from healthy donors and cancer patients (dated by TCRdb to 2018 to 2020). The germline V and J ends show losses of 0 bases and 0 bases respectively, and no gene match explains 2 bases of the junction. The germline V gene encodes CDR1 SNHLY and CDR2 FYNNEI. Including the terminal cysteine and phenylalanine, the CDR3 comprises 15 residues. Just CDR3 DNA is preserved here, 45 bases in frame from base 1. This clone was observed once. Its cognate antigen has yet to be identified. Per-nucleotide qualities are absent, and no much larger clonotype sits a single base away. The library was produced with the immunoSEQ multiplex PCR assay. TCRdb stores this immuneACCESS table with in-frame sequences only. Part of the clones is absent; in the studies checked, under half of the shortfall reflects unresolved V genes, and no reason is known for the rest. The sample table shows 94,000 or so clones, and about 81% are seen once. The ten largest clonotypes hold under 50% of the sample.

The clonotype originates from a man between 65 and 80 years old with lung cancer. Input material: PBMCs. Rearrangement joined TRBV2 to TRBJ2-7, with 7 bases matching TRBD2. The DNA sequence reads TGTGCCAGCAGTGAAGCCCCGGGGGGCTCCTACGAGCAGTACTTC. This codes for CASSEAPGGSYEQYF.